This T cell receptor beta chain stems from a study of CD8 T cells in ankylosing spondylitis. Study outcomes and limitations: Disease-associated clonotypes exhibited CD8+ identity and were relatively infrequent in peripheral blood. In ankylosing spondylitis patients, matched synovial fluid reportedly showed significant enrichment of disease-linked clones. Past research had described some motif variants in reactive arthritis synovial fluid and blood. Blood from ankylosing spondylitis patients appeared to carry a characteristic roughly eight-variant TCR beta motif.

The CDR3 is made up of 14 amino acids. Germline V CDR1 and CDR2: DFQATT, SNEGSKA (reference sequence). As regards this clonotype: Antigen: not known. A single base separates this from a much larger clone, so it may be a read error.

Making the TCR beta libraries involved quantitative 5'-RACE with molecular barcodes. MiXCR, applied by TCRdb to the 5' RACE reads, yields one record per CDR3 protein. Among more than 500,000 distinct CDR3 sequences listed, about 5.4% were seen once. This sequence joins TRBV20-1 and TRBJ2-3, with 8 bases fitting TRBD1. The source is a male donor with ankylosing spondylitis. Source material: blood, either unsorted or a sorted T cell fraction (not recorded which). CDR3 region: CSAQGGQGTGTQYF. CDR3 DNA sequence: TGCAGTGCCCAGGGCGGACAGGGCACAGGTACGCAGTATTTT.